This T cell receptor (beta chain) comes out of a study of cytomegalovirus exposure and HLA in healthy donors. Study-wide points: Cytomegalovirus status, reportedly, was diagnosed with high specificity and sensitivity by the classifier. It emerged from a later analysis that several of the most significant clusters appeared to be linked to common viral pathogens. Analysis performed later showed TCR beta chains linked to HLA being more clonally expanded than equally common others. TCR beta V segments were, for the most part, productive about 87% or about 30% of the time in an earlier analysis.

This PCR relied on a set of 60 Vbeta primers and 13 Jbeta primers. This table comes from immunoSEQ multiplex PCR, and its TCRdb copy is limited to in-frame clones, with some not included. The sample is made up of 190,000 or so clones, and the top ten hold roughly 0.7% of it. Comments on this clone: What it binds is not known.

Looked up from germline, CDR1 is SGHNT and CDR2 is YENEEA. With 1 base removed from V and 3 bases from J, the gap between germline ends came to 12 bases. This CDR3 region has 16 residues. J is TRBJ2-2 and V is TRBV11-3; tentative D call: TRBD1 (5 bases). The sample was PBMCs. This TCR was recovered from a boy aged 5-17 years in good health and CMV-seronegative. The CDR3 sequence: CASSLAGIDYTGELFF. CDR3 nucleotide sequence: TGTGCCAGCAGCTTAGCAGGGATTGATTACACCGGGGAGCTGTTTTTT.